This record concerns one TCR beta chain sequence. Its binding antigen is unknown. No much larger clone is present one base from it, and per-base qualities are unavailable. Library preparation used the immunoSEQ multiplex PCR assay. For the multiplex PCR, a mixture combining 60 forward primers for TCR Vbeta segments and 13 reverse primers for TCR Jbeta segments was used. Amplification of the CDR3 region of rearranged TCR beta genes was performed with a multiplex PCR assay on genomic DNA. On the Illumina HiSeq System, the amplified TCR beta libraries were sequenced as 87-base-pair reads. The study's own analysis went as follows. A later analysis tallied 80 million to 95 million unique TCR beta chains across the 666 repertoires, and some 12 million of those chains were shared by two or more donors. A nearest-neighbor algorithm error-corrected the raw reads and collapsed the reads into unique sequences, merging closely related sequences to remove PCR and sequencing errors. Alignment of CDR3 sequences to IMGT reference sequences was used to assign V, D and J gene segments. Each retained sequence needed at least a six-nucleotide match to both a V gene segment and a J gene segment. Rearrangements were called productive when the CDR3 lacked stop codons and stayed in frame with V and J; all others were non-productive. CDR3 was defined by IMGT convention, running from the second conserved V-encoded cysteine to the conserved J-encoded phenylalanine. The earlier analysis of about 620 of the donors excluded sequences that lacked an unambiguous match to a single V gene segment. An earlier analysis of 587 of the donors called V segments functional above 56.7% productive rearrangements and segregating when the between-donor standard deviation exceeded 5%. A statistical classification framework was developed to diagnose cytomegalovirus status using the catalog of TCR beta chain sequences. A later analysis assigned V and J genes by comparing TCR nucleotide sequences with IMGT/GENE-DB human TR gene sequences. In a later analysis, CDR3 sequences and most-parsimonious VDJ recombination scenarios were assigned using the TCRdist pipeline. A later analysis defined each TCR beta chain by its CDR3 amino acid sequence plus V-gene family, and excluded reads lacking a unique V-gene family. A later analysis removed roughly 590 highly shared, low-generation-probability nucleotide sequences to deal with suspected cross-contamination and a sequencing artifact. For each public chain, a later analysis derived a clonal expansion index from normalized ranks of inferred template counts within each repertoire. A later analysis computed generation probabilities with a VDJ recombination model fitted to out-of-frame rearrangements, and checked the results against IGoR. A later analysis scored TCR-TCR, TCR-HLA and TCR-CMV co-occurrence with hypergeometric tests, applying a repertoire-size bias correction to TCR pairs. A later analysis estimated false discovery rates by permuting HLA or CMV assignments 20 times. In a later analysis, co-occurring TCRs were grouped using DBSCAN, with TCRdist sequence similarity added in when clustering inside HLA-allele-positive subsets. For co-occurrence clustering, repertoires with fewer than 30,000 or more than 120,000 public chains were excluded, along with roughly 5 repertoires with anomalous nucleotide sharing. TCRdb's version of the immuneACCESS table is confined to in-frame rearrangements and falls short of the full clone set. An unresolved V gene accounts for under half of the shortfall where checked; the remainder is of unknown origin. The V and J calls and clone size come from that table; D and trimming were worked out from the DNA. For this sample there are around 170,000 clones; roughly 80% appear just once. The ten largest account for 6.3% of the sample.

The data are from a study of cytomegalovirus exposure and HLA in healthy donors (dated by TCRdb to 2017 to 2019). With regard to the full study: An earlier analysis of 587 of the donors reported 250 to 300 Gb of sequence data and approximately 110 million unique TCR beta sequences from 150 million to 200 million T cells. Approximately 300 gigabases of sequencing data and roughly 81 million unique TCR sequences made up an early release that covered around 640 HLA-typed donors. The genetic ancestry cluster associated with self-reported Caucasian donors included 81% of the 300 to 400 genotyped donors. The study aimed to test whether signatures of past pathogen exposure could be identified by cataloging public T cell receptors. The study used immunosequencing to profile the T cell repertoires of approximately 630 subjects and linked those repertoires to cytomegalovirus serostatus. A separate validation cohort of roughly 130 different subjects was used in addition to the approximately 700-subject first cohort. To predict cytomegalovirus infection status, the study brought together high-throughput TCR immunosequencing, statistical association of individual TCRs with disease status, and machine learning. A later analysis re-examined previously published TCR beta repertoires from just over 650 donors and added high-resolution HLA genotyping to investigate patterns of TCR occurrence. Rather than drawing on any new phenotypic data, the later analysis identified candidate immune exposures from TCR beta sequences and the way those sequences occurred across donors. An earlier analysis of 450 to 750 of the donors used high-throughput TCR beta sequencing to judge whether each TCR beta V gene segment behaved as functional or pseudogenic. Donor age, sex, ethnicity and CMV serostatus were compiled alongside the repertoire data. A later genetic analysis used genome-wide SNP genotypes for about 65% of the 666 donors, treating that subset as a discovery cohort. All discovery cohort repertoires had been generated on a single sequencing platform. Both class I and class II loci were covered by HLA typing, at four-digit resolution. The number of donors typed differed by locus, with about 629-630 for A, B, C, DRB1 and DQB1, about 500 for DQA1, 606 for DPA1, and around 460 for DPB1. Because of strong linkage in the cohort, roughly 5 DR-DQ haplotypes were treated as single units for association and clustering. Among around 400 genotyped donors of the cohort, an average of 235,054 unique TCR beta nucleotide sequences were sequenced per donor, around 20% of them non-productive. Overall study outcomes, separate from this receptor: At a false discovery rate of 0.05, a later analysis linked 15,000 to 20,000 TCR beta sequences to specific HLA alleles. The cohort was sequenced for TCR beta chains only, and without alpha or paired-chain data the features that could be detected were limited. When HLA alleles, especially DR and DQ, strongly co-occurred, TCR associations were difficult to assign to individual alleles. Most TCR sequences were seen in very few donors, while some public TCRs were found in many individuals. Three of the identified cytomegalovirus-associated TCR beta chains were confirmed in vitro to be specific for cytomegalovirus antigens. In a later genetic analysis, fewer N-insertions in productive TCRs were reported among donors in an Asian-associated ancestry cluster than the approximately 630-donor mean. A further reported finding was that TCR beta sequences accurately predicted the HLA-A and HLA-B alleles for most subjects in the first cohort. Because some donors lacked HLA typing at each locus, the association tests relied only on the typed subset. The authors suggested that the approach could potentially be generalized to other disease states and immunological phenotypes. The only immune exposure information available for the cohort was CMV serostatus. In a later analysis, several top co-occurrence clusters were reported to appear linked to parvovirus B19, influenza, CMV and Epstein-Barr virus. Broadly in line with IMGT annotations, most TCR beta V segments showed up in productive rearrangements about 87% or about 30% of the time in an earlier analysis of several hundred of the donors. A later analysis found that TCR association rates varied across HLA loci, with DRB1 alleles showing the most associated TCRs and HLA-C alleles the fewest. According to a later analysis, most CMV-associated TCR beta chains appeared to be HLA-restricted, and the HLA associations seemed to be driven largely by CMV exposure. An association between a missense DCLRE1C variant and V-gene and J-gene trimming of TCR beta chains was found in a later genetic analysis and replicated in an independent cohort. The 87-base-pair reads could not distinguish some IMGT-functional V segments, including TRBV6-2 and TRBV6-3, so those segments were excluded. The earlier analysis of approximately 590 of the donors excluded about 16 rarely observed V segments, including chromosome 9 orphons, because counts were too low. Roughly uniform sequencing depth across donors was assumed in presence/absence analyses, although this assumption may not hold. Linkage disequilibrium might explain the correlated functional status among segregating V segments, but an unknown experimental factor could not be excluded. The study gave a list of more than 150 TCR beta chains associated with cytomegalovirus. A group of highly shared sequence variants was considered likely to be a technical artifact of the sequencing pipeline. In a later analysis, HLA-associated TCR beta chains were found to be more clonally expanded and to have lower generation probabilities than equally common non-associated chains. The classifier was reported to diagnose cytomegalovirus status with high specificity and sensitivity in both the original and validation cohorts.

The germline V gene yields SGHTA for CDR1 and FQGTGA for CDR2. Trimming at the junction amounts to 3 bases on V and 0 bases on J, and the germline ends lie 3 bases apart. The CDR3 runs 12 amino acids, cysteine and phenylalanine included. Of the read, only the CDR3 DNA is kept; its 36 bases are in frame from base 1. The cohort comprised approximately 700 healthy bone marrow donors. Cohort members were all nominally healthy when sampled, although unrecorded immune exposures were likely present. The donor tested CMV seropositive, placing the donor among the 310 or so seropositive members of the cohort. Each donor provided a peripheral blood sample, and peripheral blood mononuclear cells were used for TCR beta sequencing. The Qiagen DNeasy Blood Extraction Kit was used to extract genomic DNA from the blood cell samples.

The sequence joins TRBV7-3 to TRBJ2-7; the D gene identity is not certain. The sample consisted of PBMCs. The clonotype comes from a man aged 40-50 years in good health and CMV-seropositive. The DNA sequence is as follows: TGTGCCAGCAGCTTTAGCTCCTACGAGCAGTACTTC. Translated, this gives CASSFSSYEQYF.